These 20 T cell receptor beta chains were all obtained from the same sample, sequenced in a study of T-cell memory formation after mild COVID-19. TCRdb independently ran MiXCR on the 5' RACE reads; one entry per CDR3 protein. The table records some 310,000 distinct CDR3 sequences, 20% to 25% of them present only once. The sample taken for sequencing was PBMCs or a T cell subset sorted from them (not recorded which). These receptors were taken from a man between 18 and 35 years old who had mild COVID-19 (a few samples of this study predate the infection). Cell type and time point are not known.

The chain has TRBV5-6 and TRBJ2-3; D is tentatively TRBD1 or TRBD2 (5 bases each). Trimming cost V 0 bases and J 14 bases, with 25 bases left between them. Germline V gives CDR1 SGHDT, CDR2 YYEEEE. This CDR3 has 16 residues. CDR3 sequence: CASSLAEGRRGSRLYF. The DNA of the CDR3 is TGTGCCAGCAGCTTGGCCGAGGGGCGTCGCGGCAGTCGGCTGTATTTT.

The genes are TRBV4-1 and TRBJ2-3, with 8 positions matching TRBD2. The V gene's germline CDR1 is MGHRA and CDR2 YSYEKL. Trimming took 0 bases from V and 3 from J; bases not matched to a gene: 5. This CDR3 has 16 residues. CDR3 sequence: CASSQDFGGGTDTQYF. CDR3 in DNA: TGCGCCAGCAGCCAAGATTTTGGCGGGGGGACAGATACGCAGTATTTT.

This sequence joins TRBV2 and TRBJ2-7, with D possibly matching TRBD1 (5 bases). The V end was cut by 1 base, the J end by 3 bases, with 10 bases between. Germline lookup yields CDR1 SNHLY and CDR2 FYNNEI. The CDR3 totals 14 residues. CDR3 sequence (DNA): TGTGCCAGCAGTGAAGAGATACAGGTCTACGAGCAGTACGTC. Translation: CASSEEIQVYEQYV.

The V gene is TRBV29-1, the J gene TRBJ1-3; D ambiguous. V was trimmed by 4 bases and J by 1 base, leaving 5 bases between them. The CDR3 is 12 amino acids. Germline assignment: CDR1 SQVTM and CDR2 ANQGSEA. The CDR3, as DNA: TGCAGCGTTGGGTGGTCTGGAAACACCATATATTTT. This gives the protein CSVGWSGNTIYF.

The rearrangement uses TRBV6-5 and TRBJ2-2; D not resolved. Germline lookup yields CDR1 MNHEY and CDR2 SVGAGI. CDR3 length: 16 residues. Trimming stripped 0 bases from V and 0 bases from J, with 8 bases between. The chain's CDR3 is CASSYSRIANTGELFF. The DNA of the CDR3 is TGTGCCAGCAGTTACTCTCGAATCGCGAACACCGGGGAGCTGTTTTTT.

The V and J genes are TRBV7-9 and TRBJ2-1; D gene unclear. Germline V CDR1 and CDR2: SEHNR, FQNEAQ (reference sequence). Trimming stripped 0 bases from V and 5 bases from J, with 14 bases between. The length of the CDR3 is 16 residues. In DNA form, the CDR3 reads TGTGCCAGCAGCTTAGCGGGCAGGTTCTCTCACAATGAGCAGTTCTTC. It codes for CASSLAGRFSHNEQFF. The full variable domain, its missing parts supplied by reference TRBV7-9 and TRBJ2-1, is DTGVSQNPRHKITKRGQNVTFRCDPISEHNRLYWYRQTLGQGPEFLTYFQNEAQLEKSRLLSDRFSAERPKGSFSTLEIQRTEQGDSAMYLCASSLAGRFSHNEQFFGPGTRLTVL.

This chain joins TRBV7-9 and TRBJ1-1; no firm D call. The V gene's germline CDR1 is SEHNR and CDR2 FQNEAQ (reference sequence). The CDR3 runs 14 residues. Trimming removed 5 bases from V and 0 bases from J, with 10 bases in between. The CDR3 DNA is TGTGCCAGCAGCCAGGCACAGATGAACACTGAAGCTTTCTTT. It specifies CASSQAQMNTEAFF.

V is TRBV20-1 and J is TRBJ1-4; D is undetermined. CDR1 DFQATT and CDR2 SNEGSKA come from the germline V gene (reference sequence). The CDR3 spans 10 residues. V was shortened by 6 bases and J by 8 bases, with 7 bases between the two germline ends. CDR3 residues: CSALEEKLFF. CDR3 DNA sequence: TGCAGTGCCCTGGAGGAAAAACTGTTTTTT.

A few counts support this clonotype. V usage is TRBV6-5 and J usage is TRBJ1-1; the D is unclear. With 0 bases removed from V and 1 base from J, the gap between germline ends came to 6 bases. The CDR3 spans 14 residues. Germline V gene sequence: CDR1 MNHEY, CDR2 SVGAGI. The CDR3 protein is CASSYSGRNTEAFF. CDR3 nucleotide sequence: TGTGCCAGCAGTTACTCGGGGAGGAACACTGAAGCTTTCTTT.

DNA for the CDR3: TGTGCCAGCAGCACATCGACAGGGTCCCACGAGCAGTACTTC. Its protein is CASSTSTGSHEQYF. The J gene is TRBJ2-7, the V gene TRBV7-9; 7 positions agree with TRBD1. Germline CDR1 is SEHNR and CDR2 is FQNEAQ (reference sequence). The CDR3 extends over 14 amino acids. Trimming cost V 5 bases and J 5 bases; bases outside gene matches: 9.

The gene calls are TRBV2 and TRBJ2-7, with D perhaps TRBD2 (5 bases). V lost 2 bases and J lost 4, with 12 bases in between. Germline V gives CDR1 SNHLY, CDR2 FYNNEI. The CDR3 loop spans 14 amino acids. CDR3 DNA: TGTGCCAGCAGTGAATCGGGGATTTCATACGAGCAGTACGTC. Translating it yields CASSESGISYEQYV.

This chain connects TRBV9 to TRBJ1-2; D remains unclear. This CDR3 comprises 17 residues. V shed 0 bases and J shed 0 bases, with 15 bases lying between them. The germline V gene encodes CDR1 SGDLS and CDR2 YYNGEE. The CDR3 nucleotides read TGTGCCAGCAGCGTAGGGTTGCCGACGGGTACTAACTATGGCTACACCTTC. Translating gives CASSVGLPTGTNYGYTF.

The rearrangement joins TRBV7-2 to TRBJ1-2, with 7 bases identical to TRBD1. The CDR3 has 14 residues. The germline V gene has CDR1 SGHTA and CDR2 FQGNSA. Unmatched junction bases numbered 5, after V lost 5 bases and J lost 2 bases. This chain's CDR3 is CASSTGTDNYGYTF. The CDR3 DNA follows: TGTGCCAGCAGCACCGGGACAGACAACTATGGCTACACCTTC.

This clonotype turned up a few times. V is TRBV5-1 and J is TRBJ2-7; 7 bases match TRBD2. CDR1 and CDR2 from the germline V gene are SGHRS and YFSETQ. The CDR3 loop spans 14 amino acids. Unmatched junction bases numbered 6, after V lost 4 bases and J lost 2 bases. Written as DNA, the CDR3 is TGCGCCAGCAGCGAGACGGGACTACCCTACGAGCAGTACGTC. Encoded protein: CASSETGLPYEQYV.

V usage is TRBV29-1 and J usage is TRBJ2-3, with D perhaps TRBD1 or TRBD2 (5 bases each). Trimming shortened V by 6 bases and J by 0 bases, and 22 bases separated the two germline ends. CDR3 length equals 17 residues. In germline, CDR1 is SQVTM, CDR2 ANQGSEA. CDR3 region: CSVGRWRTTTSTDTQYF. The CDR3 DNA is TGCAGCGTGGGGCGGTGGAGGACAACGACTAGCACAGATACGCAGTATTTT.

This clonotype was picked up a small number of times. The CDR3 sequence is CSLGRDYSYNEQFF. The CDR3 DNA reads as TGCAGTCTAGGCCGGGACTACTCCTACAATGAGCAGTTCTTC. The rearrangement joins TRBV20-1 to TRBJ2-1; 7 nucleotides agree with TRBD2. The V segment lost 8 bases and the J segment 0 bases; nucleotides outside the gene matches: 7. This CDR3 is 14 amino acids long. CDR1 and CDR2 (germline): DFQATT, SNEGSKA (reference sequence).

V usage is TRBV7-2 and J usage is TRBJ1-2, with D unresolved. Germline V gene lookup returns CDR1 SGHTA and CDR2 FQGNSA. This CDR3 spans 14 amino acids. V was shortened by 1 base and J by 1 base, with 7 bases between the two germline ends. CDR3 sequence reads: CASSLGYFNYGYTF. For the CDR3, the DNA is TGTGCCAGCAGCTTAGGCTACTTTAACTATGGCTACACCTTC.

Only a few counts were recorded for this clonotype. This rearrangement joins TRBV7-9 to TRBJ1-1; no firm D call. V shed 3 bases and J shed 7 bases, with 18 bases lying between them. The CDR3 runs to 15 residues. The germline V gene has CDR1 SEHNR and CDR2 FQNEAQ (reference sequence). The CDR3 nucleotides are TGTGCCAGCAGCTTCAAGGGCTCCGGGCCTAATGAAGCTTTCTTT. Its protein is CASSFKGSGPNEAFF.

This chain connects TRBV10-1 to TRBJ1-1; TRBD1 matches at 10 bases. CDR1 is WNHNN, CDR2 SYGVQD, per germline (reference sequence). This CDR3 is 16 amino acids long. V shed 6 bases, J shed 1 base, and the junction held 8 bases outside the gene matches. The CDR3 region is CASRPGTGDANTEAFF. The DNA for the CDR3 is TGCGCCAGCAGACCCGGGACAGGGGACGCGAACACTGAAGCTTTCTTT.

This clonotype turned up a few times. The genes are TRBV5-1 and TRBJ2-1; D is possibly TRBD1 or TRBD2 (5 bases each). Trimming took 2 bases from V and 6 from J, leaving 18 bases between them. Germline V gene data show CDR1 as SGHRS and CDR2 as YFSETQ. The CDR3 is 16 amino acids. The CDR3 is CASSLWDPSLVNEQFF. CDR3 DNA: TGCGCCAGCAGCTTATGGGACCCGTCCCTTGTCAATGAGCAGTTCTTC.